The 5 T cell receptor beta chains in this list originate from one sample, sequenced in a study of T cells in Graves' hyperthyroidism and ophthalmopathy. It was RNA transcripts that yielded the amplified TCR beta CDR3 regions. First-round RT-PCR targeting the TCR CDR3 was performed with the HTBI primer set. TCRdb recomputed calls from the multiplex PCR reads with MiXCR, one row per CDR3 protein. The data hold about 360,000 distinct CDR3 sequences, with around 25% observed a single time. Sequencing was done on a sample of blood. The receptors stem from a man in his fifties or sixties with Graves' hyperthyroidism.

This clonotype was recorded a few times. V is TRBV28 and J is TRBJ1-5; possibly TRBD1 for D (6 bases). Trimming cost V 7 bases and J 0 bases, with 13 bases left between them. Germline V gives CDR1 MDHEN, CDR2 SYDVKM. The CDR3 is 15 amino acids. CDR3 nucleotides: TGTGCCAGCACCCAATACAGGGATAGCAATCAGCCCCAGCATTTT. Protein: CASTQYRDSNQPQHF.

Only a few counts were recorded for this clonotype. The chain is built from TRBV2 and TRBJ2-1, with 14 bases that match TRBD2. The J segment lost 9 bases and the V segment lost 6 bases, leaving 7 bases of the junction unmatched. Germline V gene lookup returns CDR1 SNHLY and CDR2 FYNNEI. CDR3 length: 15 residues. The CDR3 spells CASRETSGRVGEQFF. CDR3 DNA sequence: TGTGCCAGCAGGGAGACTAGCGGGAGGGTAGGTGAGCAGTTCTTC.

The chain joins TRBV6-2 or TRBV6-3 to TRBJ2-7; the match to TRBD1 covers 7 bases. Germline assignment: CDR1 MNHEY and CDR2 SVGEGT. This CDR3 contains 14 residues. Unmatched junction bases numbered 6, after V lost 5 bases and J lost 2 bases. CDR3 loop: CASSPGTVPYEQYF. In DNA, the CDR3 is TGTGCCAGCAGTCCCGGGACAGTGCCCTACGAGCAGTACTTC.

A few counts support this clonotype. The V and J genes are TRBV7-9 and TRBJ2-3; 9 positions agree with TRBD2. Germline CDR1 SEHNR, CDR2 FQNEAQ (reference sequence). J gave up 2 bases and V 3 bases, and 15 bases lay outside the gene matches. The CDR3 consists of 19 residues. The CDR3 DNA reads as TGTGCCAGCAGCTTTCAATGGCGGGAGGGGGAAGAGCTCACAGATACGCAGTATTTT. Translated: CASSFQWREGEELTDTQYF. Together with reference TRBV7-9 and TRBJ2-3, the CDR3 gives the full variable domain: DTGVSQNPRHKITKRGQNVTFRCDPISEHNRLYWYRQTLGQGPEFLTYFQNEAQLEKSRLLSDRFSAERPKGSFSTLEIQRTEQGDSAMYLCASSFQWREGEELTDTQYFGPGTRLTVL.

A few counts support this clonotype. The DNA for the CDR3 is TGCAGCGTTGTGGGGAACCAAGAGACCCAGTACTTC. Translated, it gives CSVVGNQETQYF. V and J are TRBV29-1 and TRBJ2-5, with unresolved D. The CDR3 contains 12 residues. In germline, CDR1 is SQVTM, CDR2 ANQGSEA. Between the trimmed V and J ends, which lost 4 bases and 0 bases, there was a span of 6 bases.